What follows are 28 T cell receptor beta chains derived from one specimen sequenced in a study of Ad26.COV2.S vaccination and SARS-CoV-2 variants. Profiling relied on immunoSEQ multiplex PCR, and the TCRdb table lists in-frame clones only, not all of them. This table has hundreds of thousands of clones, 70% to 90% appearing once. Treatment specified: roughly 20 received Ad26.COV2.S at low or high dose, single or two shots; 5 received placebo; per-sample allocation not given. Samples came from day 63 after the first vaccine or placebo injection. Sequences were derived from peripheral blood, sampled in a trial of Ad26.COV2.S vaccine versus placebo. The source is a person aged 18-65 years who received the Ad26.COV2.S COVID-19 vaccine or a placebo.

The chain couples TRBV5-1 to TRBJ2-5; D may be TRBD2 (5 bases). The CDR3 extends over 15 amino acids. In germline, CDR1 is SGHRS, CDR2 YFSETQ. V lost 0 bases, J lost 4 bases, and 13 bases lay in between. CDR3 loop: CASSLEWLAGETQYF. For the CDR3, the DNA is TGCGCCAGCAGCTTGGAGTGGCTAGCAGGAGAGACCCAGTACTTC.

The V call is TRBV6-2 or TRBV6-3, the J call TRBJ1-1; 8 bases line up with TRBD1. Germline CDR1 is MNHEY and CDR2 is SVGEGT. This CDR3 comprises 12 residues. Trimming removed 5 bases from V and 7 bases from J; junction bases left unmatched: 3. This CDR3 is CASSQGQGEAFF. The CDR3 nucleotides read TGTGCCAGCAGTCAAGGACAGGGTGAAGCTTTCTTT.

The chain links TRBV3-1 (or the pseudogene TRBV3-2) to TRBJ1-5, with unresolved D. CDR3 length: 14 residues. The germline V gene has CDR1 LGHDT and CDR2 YNNKEL (reference sequence). V was shortened by 1 base and J by 4 bases, with 8 bases between the two germline ends. The CDR3 bases are TGTGCCAGCAGCCAAGGGCACCTAAATCAGCCCCAGCATTTT. Its translation is CASSQGHLNQPQHF.

The chain recombines TRBV5-6 with TRBJ1-2; D is uncertain. The CDR3 runs to 15 residues. CDR1 is SGHDT and CDR2 is YYEEEE in the germline V gene. Between the trimmed V and J ends, which lost 0 bases and 5 bases, there was a span of 14 bases. CDR3 sequence: CASSLEPEGSYGYTF. For the CDR3, the DNA is TGTGCCAGCAGCTTGGAACCAGAGGGATCTTATGGCTACACCTTC.

This chain uses TRBV2 with TRBJ2-5, with D possibly matching TRBD2 (6 bases). Per germline, CDR1 SNHLY and CDR2 FYNNEI. Between the trimmed V and J ends, which lost 7 bases and 5 bases, there was a span of 23 bases. There are 16 residues in the CDR3. The CDR3 is CASTARGVRRPETQYF. CDR3 in DNA: TGTGCCAGCACGGCCCGCGGGGTCCGACGACCGGAGACCCAGTACTTC.

The chain uses TRBV5-4 and TRBJ1-4; TRBD1 agrees at 9 bases. Germline loops: CDR1 SGHNT, CDR2 YYREEE (reference sequence). The V segment lost 5 bases and the J segment 8 bases; nucleotides outside the gene matches: 7. The length of the CDR3 is 14 residues. The CDR3 DNA reads TGTGCCAGCAGGAGAAGGGACAGGGACGAAAAACTGTTTTTT. It specifies CASRRRDRDEKLFF.

This sequence joins TRBV30 and TRBJ2-6; D is ambiguous. The germline V gene encodes CDR1 GTSNPN and CDR2 SVGIG (reference sequence). This CDR3 comprises 16 residues. V was trimmed by 3 bases and J by 0 bases, leaving 12 bases between them. The CDR3 region is CAWRGQLTSGANVLTF. The CDR3 region has the DNA TGTGCCTGGAGAGGGCAGCTTACCTCTGGGGCCAACGTCCTGACTTTC.

This chain connects TRBV11-2 to TRBJ1-2; D unclear. This CDR3 has 14 amino acids. V was cut by 5 bases and J by 3 bases, with 13 bases left in between. Per the germline V gene, CDR1 is SGHAT and CDR2 is FQNNGV. Here the CDR3 DNA reads TGTGCCAGCAGCCCTTTCCCCCTTTACTATGGCTACACCTTC. As protein: CASSPFPLYYGYTF.

The chain links TRBV7-2 to TRBJ2-7; 9 bases map to TRBD1. V was clipped by 5 bases and J by 4 bases; unmatched bases: 12. The germline gives CDR1 SGHTA, CDR2 FQGNSA. This CDR3 region has 16 residues. This chain's CDR3 is CASSVYPGQGQYEQYF. The CDR3 DNA is TGTGCCAGCAGCGTCTACCCGGGACAGGGACAATACGAGCAGTACTTC.

This chain connects TRBV2 to TRBJ2-6; no reliable D call. V lost 3 bases and J 4 bases, leaving 7 bases between the germline ends. The CDR3 runs to 14 residues. Germline lookup yields CDR1 SNHLY and CDR2 FYNNEI. The CDR3 sequence: CASSEDAGANVLTF. Here the CDR3 DNA reads TGTGCCAGCAGTGAGGACGCCGGGGCCAACGTCCTGACTTTC.

V usage is TRBV29-1 and J usage is TRBJ2-7; a weak D match, TRBD1 (6 bases). Germline loops: CDR1 SQVTM, CDR2 ANQGSEA. V lost 5 bases and J 3 bases, leaving 14 bases between the germline ends. This CDR3 is 13 amino acids long. The CDR3 sequence is CSVLERTDYEQYF. The CDR3 DNA is TGCAGCGTTTTAGAACGGACAGACTACGAGCAGTACTTC.

This clone was found a few times. The chain links TRBV20-1 to TRBJ1-1; D possibly corresponds to TRBD1 (5 bases). The CDR3 has 11 amino acids. CDR1 and CDR2 from the germline V gene are DFQATT and SNEGSKA (reference sequence). Trimming pared 6 bases from V and 4 bases from J, leaving 9 bases between. CDR3 sequence: CSAGTFTEAFF. The CDR3 DNA sequence: TGCAGTGCAGGGACCTTCACTGAAGCTTTCTTT.

The rearrangement links TRBV5-1 to TRBJ2-7, with D possibly being TRBD1 (6 bases). The V end was cut by 0 bases, the J end by 3 bases, with 10 bases between. Looked up from germline, CDR1 is SGHRS and CDR2 is YFSETQ. The CDR3 sequence is 14 residues long. CDR3 sequence reads: CASSLEGRGYEQYF. CDR3 coding DNA: TGCGCCAGCAGCTTGGAGGGCAGGGGCTACGAGCAGTACTTC.

The V and J genes are TRBV5-1 and TRBJ1-2; 7 bases line up with TRBD1. Looked up from germline, CDR1 is SGHRS and CDR2 is YFSETQ. The J segment lost 6 bases and the V segment lost 4 bases, leaving 9 bases of the junction unmatched. The CDR3 is 14 residues long. In nucleotides, the CDR3 is TGCGCCAGCAGCCGTGGGACAGCGAATGATGGCTACACCTTC. Translated, it gives CASSRGTANDGYTF. Looking up the rest from reference TRBV5-1 and TRBJ1-2 gives the full variable domain: KAGVTQTPRYLIKTRGQQVTLSCSPISGHRSVSWYQQTPGQGLQFLFEYFSETQRNKGNFPGRFSGRQFSNSRSEMNVSTLELGDSALYLCASSRGTANDGYTFGSGTRLTVV.

This clone was counted a single time. The V and J genes are TRBV11-1 and TRBJ2-5, with a tentative D call TRBD2 (6 bases). The CDR3 is 13 amino acids. Germline V gene sequence: CDR1 SGHAT, CDR2 FQDESV (reference sequence). Trimming removed 4 bases from V and 4 bases from J, with 10 bases in between. CDR3: CASSSPGGETQYF. The CDR3 DNA sequence: TGTGCCAGCAGCTCCCCCGGGGGAGAGACCCAGTACTTC.

The chain joins TRBV19 to TRBJ1-2; 8 nucleotides line up with TRBD1. CDR3 size: 13 residues. V lost 9 bases, J lost 4 bases, and 7 bases stayed unmatched. Germline CDR1 and CDR2: LNHDA and SQIVND (reference sequence). The chain's CDR3 is CASRQGQGYGYTF. The DNA of the CDR3 is TGTGCCAGCAGACAGGGGCAGGGCTATGGCTACACCTTC.

CDR3 sequence: CASGDREQYF. Written as DNA, the CDR3 is TGTGCCAGTGGTGATAGGGAGCAGTACTTC. The chain combines TRBV19 with TRBJ2-7; D unclear. With 8 bases removed from V and 7 bases from J, the gap between germline ends came to 9 bases. In germline, CDR1 is LNHDA, CDR2 SQIVND (reference sequence). The CDR3 extends over 10 amino acids.

The CDR3 DNA reads as TGTGCCAGCAGCCTCCCCGAGAACACTGAAGCTTTCTTT. Translating it yields CASSLPENTEAFF. The genes are TRBV7-2 and TRBJ1-1; D remains ambiguous. Germline V gives CDR1 SGHTA, CDR2 FQGNSA. This CDR3 has 13 amino acids. V lost 5 bases, J lost 1 base, and 8 bases lay in between.

The chain has TRBV2 and TRBJ2-1; tentative D call: TRBD2 (5 bases). This CDR3 has 13 amino acids. The V and J ends lost 7 bases and 3 bases respectively, with 10 bases between them. The germline CDR1 and CDR2 sequences are SNHLY and FYNNEI. The CDR3 DNA reads TGTGCCAGCAAGGCTAGCTTCTACAATGAGCAGTTCTTC. It is translated as CASKASFYNEQFF.

J is TRBJ1-2 and V is TRBV4-3, with unresolved D. The CDR3 loop spans 14 amino acids. V was shortened by 0 bases and J by 4 bases, with 9 bases between the two germline ends. The germline V gene encodes CDR1 LGHNA and CDR2 YSLEER. The DNA for the CDR3 is TGCGCCAGCAGCCAAGAATGGCAGATCTATGGCTACACCTTC. This translates into CASSQEWQIYGYTF.

This rearrangement joins TRBV5-1 to TRBJ1-4, with TRBD1 matching 8 bases. The CDR3 is 16 residues long. Germline V gene data show CDR1 as SGHRS and CDR2 as YFSETQ. The trim removed 3 bases at V and 0 bases at J, leaving 4 bases unmatched. The CDR3 nucleotides read TGCGCCAGCAGCTCGGACAGGGCTGCAACTAATGAAAAACTGTTTTTT. It codes for CASSSDRAATNEKLFF.

This chain links TRBV3-1 (or the pseudogene TRBV3-2) with TRBJ2-1; 11 nucleotides agree with TRBD2. Trimming removed 0 bases from V and 10 bases from J; junction bases left unmatched: 2. The CDR3 is made up of 14 amino acids. The V gene's germline CDR1 is LGHDT and CDR2 YNNKEL (reference sequence). CDR3 sequence reads: CASSQDRLAGEQFF. The DNA of the CDR3 is TGTGCCAGCAGCCAAGATCGACTAGCGGGAGAGCAGTTCTTC.

This rearrangement joins TRBV11-3 to TRBJ1-4, with D unclear. V was pared by 1 base and J by 0 bases, with 6 bases between. CDR1 SGHNT and CDR2 YENEEA come from the germline V gene. The CDR3 is 15 residues long. The chain's CDR3 is CASSLVLATNEKLFF. As DNA, the CDR3 is TGTGCCAGCAGCTTAGTCCTGGCAACTAATGAAAAACTGTTTTTT.

The sample holds a few counts of this clone. This chain links TRBV11-1 with TRBJ1-1; D is possibly TRBD1 (5 bases). The V gene's germline CDR1 is SGHAT and CDR2 FQDESV (reference sequence). This CDR3 comprises 14 residues. Trimming stripped 1 base from V and 3 bases from J, with 9 bases between. CDR3 sequence (DNA): TGTGCCAGCAGCTTAGGGGGGAGCGACACTGAAGCTTTCTTT. It yields the protein CASSLGGSDTEAFF.

The CDR3 is CASSSGPYGYTF. The CDR3 DNA reads as TGTGCCAGCAGTTCCGGTCCATATGGCTACACCTTC. V usage is TRBV6-5 and J usage is TRBJ1-2; D unclear. The CDR3 consists of 12 residues. V lost 4 bases and J 5 bases, leaving 8 bases between the germline ends. CDR1 and CDR2 from the germline V gene are MNHEY and SVGAGI.

This rearrangement joins TRBV7-9 to TRBJ2-3; D is perhaps TRBD1 or TRBD2 (6 bases each). Germline V gives CDR1 SEHNR, CDR2 FQNEAQ (reference sequence). V lost 5 bases and J 5 bases, leaving 14 bases between the germline ends. The CDR3 spans 14 residues. The CDR3 here is CASSTWGAGDTQYF. The CDR3, as DNA: TGTGCCAGCAGCACATGGGGGGCCGGAGATACGCAGTATTTT.

The chain couples TRBV4-3 to TRBJ2-7; D is tentatively TRBD1 or TRBD2 (7 bases each). From germline, CDR1 is LGHNA and CDR2 YSLEER. The CDR3 is 15 amino acids. With 1 base removed from V and 3 bases from J, the gap between germline ends came to 13 bases. The CDR3 DNA reads TGCGCCAGCAGCCAAGTTCAGGGGGGGTACTACGAGCAGTACTTC. It translates to CASSQVQGGYYEQYF.

The chain joins TRBV3-1 (or the pseudogene TRBV3-2) to TRBJ1-2, with D perhaps TRBD1 (6 bases). Per germline, CDR1 LGHDT and CDR2 YNNKEL (reference sequence). The CDR3 length is 17 residues. Trimming cost V 0 bases and J 5 bases, with 19 bases left between them. The CDR3, as DNA: TGTGCCAGCAGCCAAGATCCCTCGTCGGGGGCGTGGTATGGCTACACCTTC. Translated, it gives CASSQDPSSGAWYGYTF.